Shown below are 7 T cell receptor beta chains from a single sample sequenced in a study of T cell responses to AZD1222 COVID-19 vaccine. Measured with immunoSEQ multiplex PCR; TCRdb has only the in-frame clones, and not every one. Counted here are about 140,000 clones, about nine tenths occurring once; the ten biggest clones make up approximately 1.8%. The material was peripheral blood, obtained 28 days after the second AZD1222 dose. Source of these receptors: an adult who received the AZD1222 COVID-19 vaccine.

This clone is a singleton in its sample. J is TRBJ2-3 and V is TRBV24-1, with unresolved D. Deletions cut 9 bases from V and 0 bases from J, with 9 bases between. The CDR3 has 13 amino acids. Per germline, CDR1 KGHDR and CDR2 SFDVKD. The CDR3 DNA follows: TGTGCCACCGGGTTAGGAAGCACAGATACGCAGTATTTT. It is translated as CATGLGSTDTQYF.

V is TRBV19 and J is TRBJ2-3, with 10 bases matching TRBD2. CDR1 and CDR2 (germline): LNHDA, SQIVND (reference sequence). V lost 5 bases to trimming and J lost 2 bases; unmatched junction nucleotides: 19. This CDR3 is 20 amino acids long. The CDR3 region has the DNA TGTGCCAGTAGTGCGCTCATCAAGAGGGTTAGCGGGGGGCACACAGATACGCAGTATTTT. Translated, it gives CASSALIKRVSGGHTDTQYF.

The chain has TRBV10-1 and TRBJ2-7, with 9 bases fitting TRBD2. CDR3 length: 15 residues. The trim removed 6 bases at V and 1 base at J, leaving 7 bases unmatched. CDR1 and CDR2 (germline): WNHNN, SYGVQD (reference sequence). CDR3 sequence: CASSLGLANSYEQYF. The CDR3 bases are TGCGCCAGCAGCCTAGGACTAGCGAATTCCTACGAGCAGTACTTC.

The rearrangement uses TRBV7-2 and TRBJ2-7; possibly TRBD1 for D (5 bases). The CDR3 has 14 residues. Germline V gene sequence: CDR1 SGHTA, CDR2 FQGNSA. Trimming removed 0 bases from V and 5 bases from J, with 11 bases in between. CDR3 loop: CASSLAQGLHEQYF. In DNA form, the CDR3 reads TGTGCCAGCAGCTTAGCGCAGGGTCTCCACGAGCAGTACTTC.

V gene TRBV24-1 combines with J gene TRBJ2-1; 7 nucleotides line up with TRBD1. Germline V lookup: CDR1 KGHDR, CDR2 SFDVKD. The CDR3 length is 16 residues. Losses at the gene ends were 4 bases for V and 8 bases for J; bases not matched to a gene: 13. CDR3 protein: CATSDPAERGHDEQFF. In DNA form, the CDR3 reads TGTGCCACCAGTGACCCGGCAGAGAGGGGGCACGATGAGCAGTTCTTC.

Only one count was recorded for this clone. This chain joins TRBV18 and TRBJ2-1, with D possibly being TRBD1 or TRBD2 (5 bases each). Germline V CDR1 and CDR2: KGHSH, LQKENI. The CDR3 consists of 12 residues. Trimming took off 2 bases at V and 7 bases at J, with 6 bases between the two ends. In nucleotides, the CDR3 is TGTGCCAGCTCACCAGGGGGAAATGAGCAGTTCTTC. It is translated as CASSPGGNEQFF.

The rearrangement joins TRBV30 to TRBJ1-1; no clear D gene. CDR1 GTSNPN and CDR2 SVGIG come from the germline V gene (reference sequence). The CDR3 is made up of 15 amino acids. The V and J ends lost 3 bases and 5 bases respectively, with 19 bases between them. CDR3 sequence reads: CAWRARGRVGTEAFF. The CDR3 DNA is TGTGCCTGGAGGGCGAGAGGGAGGGTTGGGACTGAAGCTTTCTTT.